Below, 29 T cell receptor beta chains from the same sample are listed, as sequenced in a study of radiation and T cells in renal cell carcinoma. Described time point: blood 2 weeks post-SBRT. Treatment in this sample: 15 Gy SBRT to primary tumor, nephrectomy 4 weeks later. Sequencing was performed with immunoSEQ multiplex PCR; in TCRdb, only in-frame clones are kept and a portion is missing. The sample has 70,000 or so clones, about 80% seen once; the top ten hold approximately 6%. This material consisted of blood, taken from a patient whose treatment included radiotherapy and nephrectomy. All receptors derive from a man aged 60 to 69 with renal cell carcinoma.

V gene TRBV2 combines with J gene TRBJ2-3; TRBD2 might be the D (5 bases). Trimming shortened V by 7 bases and J by 1 base, and 9 bases separated the two germline ends. The length of the CDR3 is 13 residues. Germline V CDR1 and CDR2: SNHLY, FYNNEI. This chain's CDR3 is CASKADRTDTQYF. Written as DNA, the CDR3 is TGTGCCAGCAAAGCGGACCGCACAGATACGCAGTATTTT.

This clone was seen just once. The CDR3 nucleotides are TGTGCCAGCAGGCTTAGCGTGAGCTCCTACAATGAGCAGTTCTTC. Translation: CASRLSVSSYNEQFF. The rearrangement uses TRBV6-5 and TRBJ2-1; D is perhaps TRBD2 (5 bases). Germline CDR1 reads MNHEY; CDR2 reads SVGAGI. V was pared by 6 bases and J by 0 bases, with 12 bases between. This CDR3 is built from 15 residues.

This chain uses TRBV6-5 with TRBJ2-7, with TRBD2 matching 8 bases. V shed 7 bases and J 0 bases; nucleotides not matched to a gene: 5. The CDR3 loop spans 14 amino acids. Germline assignment: CDR1 MNHEY and CDR2 SVGAGI. As DNA, the CDR3 is TGTGCCAGCACCTCCGGGACTAGCTCCTACGAGCAGTACTTC. This translates into CASTSGTSSYEQYF.

V gene TRBV5-1 combines with J gene TRBJ2-3; the match to TRBD2 covers 13 bases. The germline CDR1 and CDR2 sequences are SGHRS and YFSETQ. The V gene end was trimmed by 7 bases and the J gene end by 5 bases; junction bases not matched to a gene: 4. The CDR3 extends over 14 amino acids. DNA of the CDR3: TGCGCCAGCGCTACTAGCGGGAGGGAAGATACGCAGTATTTT. Translation gives CASATSGREDTQYF.

The chain is built from TRBV5-6 and TRBJ2-5; weak D call: TRBD2 (6 bases). CDR3 size: 14 residues. The V and J ends lost 3 bases and 5 bases respectively, with 14 bases between them. Germline V gene lookup returns CDR1 SGHDT and CDR2 YYEEEE. CDR3 DNA sequence: TGTGCCAGCAGCTCGGGAACAGGAGGGGAGACCCAGTACTTC. Its translation is CASSSGTGGETQYF.

The chain employs TRBV19 and TRBJ1-4; D uncertain. Germline V lookup: CDR1 LNHDA, CDR2 SQIVND (reference sequence). The ends were cut back, 5 bases at V and 6 bases at J, with 7 bases in the middle. The CDR3 spans 12 residues. CDR3 residues: CASSVVDEKLFF. As DNA, the CDR3 is TGTGCCAGTAGTGTGGTTGATGAAAAACTGTTTTTT.

This chain uses TRBV5-1 with TRBJ2-1; D ambiguous. This CDR3 has 16 residues. Germline V gene data show CDR1 as SGHRS and CDR2 as YFSETQ. Deletions cut 0 bases from V and 5 bases from J, with 15 bases between. In DNA form, the CDR3 reads TGCGCCAGCAGCTTGGTGCGACTCCCGTCCCACAATGAGCAGTTCTTC. Protein: CASSLVRLPSHNEQFF.

This clone appeared a few times. This rearrangement joins TRBV5-4 to TRBJ2-4, with TRBD2 matching 8 bases. The germline V gene has CDR1 SGHNT and CDR2 YYREEE (reference sequence). Losses at the gene ends were 6 bases for V and 6 bases for J; bases not matched to a gene: 14. The CDR3 sequence is 16 residues long. CDR3 bases: TGTGCCAGCACCCGGGGGGGGGCATCCCCCGTAAACATTCAGTACTTC. It is translated as CASTRGGASPVNIQYF.

This clone has only one observation. This chain links TRBV10-3 with TRBJ2-7; D remains unclear. CDR3 length: 12 amino acids. V lost 7 bases and J 6 bases, leaving 13 bases between the germline ends. Germline V gene lookup returns CDR1 ENHRY and CDR2 SYGVKD. CDR3 protein: CAIIRLYREQYF. The CDR3 DNA reads as TGTGCCATCATCCGGCTTTATCGCGAGCAGTACTTC.

The chain carries TRBV6-5 and TRBJ2-2; 12 bases map to TRBD2. The CDR3 runs to 15 residues. V shed 7 bases and J 5 bases; nucleotides not matched to a gene: 5. The V gene's germline CDR1 is MNHEY and CDR2 SVGAGI. The CDR3 is CASNRLAGDTGELFF. DNA of the CDR3: TGTGCCAGCAACCGACTAGCGGGAGATACCGGGGAGCTGTTTTTT.

This clone showed up just once. The rearrangement links TRBV5-8 to TRBJ2-2; D remains unclear. V was trimmed by 0 bases and J by 8 bases, leaving 8 bases between them. The CDR3 runs 13 residues. Germline V gene lookup returns CDR1 SGHTS and CDR2 YDEGEE. CDR3 DNA sequence: TGTGCCAGCAGCTTGGGGGCCGGGGGGGAGCTGTTTTTT. This gives the protein CASSLGAGGELFF.

The chain combines TRBV27 with TRBJ1-5; no clear D gene. Trimming took off 4 bases at V and 4 bases at J, with 14 bases between the two ends. The germline gives CDR1 MNHEY, CDR2 SMNVEV (reference sequence). The CDR3 spans 15 residues. CDR3 sequence (DNA): TGTGCCAGCAGTTCAATCGTGGCAGGTAATCAGCCCCAGCATTTT. Its translation: CASSSIVAGNQPQHF.

The chain combines TRBV10-2 with TRBJ1-4; tentatively, D is TRBD1 (6 bases). Per germline, CDR1 WSHSY and CDR2 SAAADI. V gave up 2 bases and J gave up 8 bases, with 15 bases separating them. The CDR3 spans 15 residues. CDR3 coding DNA: TGCGCCAGCAGTGAGCCCCGACAGGTAGGAGAAAAACTGTTTTTT. Protein: CASSEPRQVGEKLFF.

The rearrangement uses TRBV9 and TRBJ1-3; 8 bases match TRBD1. The CDR3 runs 14 residues. The V gene's germline CDR1 is SGDLS and CDR2 YYNGEE. V was pared by 5 bases and J by 3 bases, with 4 bases of the junction left unmatched. CDR3 DNA sequence: TGTGCCAGCAGTCCCAGGGGGCTTGGAAACACCATATATTTT. Translating it yields CASSPRGLGNTIYF.

Concerning this clone itself: The same CDR3 also results from other DNA sequences found in this sample. This rearrangement joins TRBV10-1 to TRBJ2-5; D remains ambiguous. The CDR3 has 13 amino acids. Germline V gives CDR1 WNHNN, CDR2 SYGVQD (reference sequence). V gave up 2 bases and J gave up 2 bases, with 6 bases separating them. CDR3 sequence: CASSEARQETQYF. The CDR3 nucleotides read TGCGCCAGCAGTGAGGCCAGACAAGAGACCCAGTACTTC.

The chain links TRBV4-1 to TRBJ2-1; D unclear. Germline-derived CDR1 and CDR2 are MGHRA and YSYEKL. CDR3 size: 14 residues. V was shortened by 4 bases and J by 7 bases, with 14 bases between the two germline ends. CDR3 coding DNA: TGCGCCAGCAGCCTCAACGAAGGGTTGAATGAGCAGTTCTTC. This sequence encodes CASSLNEGLNEQFF.

V is TRBV18 and J is TRBJ2-5; D remains ambiguous. The CDR3 is 12 amino acids. V lost 0 bases to trimming and J lost 5 bases, with 4 bases between them. CDR1 and CDR2 from the germline V gene are KGHSH and LQKENI. The CDR3 region is CASSPPLETQYF. The CDR3 DNA follows: TGTGCCAGCTCACCACCCTTGGAGACCCAGTACTTC.

This sequence joins TRBV27 and TRBJ2-3; tentatively, D is TRBD2 (5 bases). The CDR3 consists of 17 residues. Trimming removed 5 bases at V and 1 base at J, with 19 bases between. Germline V gene sequence: CDR1 MNHEY, CDR2 SMNVEV (reference sequence). The CDR3: CASSPPGVGWGTDTQYF. CDR3 in DNA: TGTGCCAGCAGTCCACCCGGGGTCGGTTGGGGCACAGATACGCAGTATTTT.

The V gene is TRBV27, the J gene TRBJ2-1; TRBD2 is a possible D gene (6 bases). Germline-derived CDR1 and CDR2 are MNHEY and SMNVEV (reference sequence). This CDR3 contains 13 residues. Trimming cost V 8 bases and J 8 bases, with 16 bases left between them. The CDR3 region has the DNA TGTGCCAGCTACGGGAACAGGAGGGATGAGCAGTTCTTC. Residues: CASYGNRRDEQFF.

The J gene is TRBJ2-1, the V gene TRBV6-5; no reliable D call. This CDR3 is built from 15 residues. V lost 8 bases and J 1 base, leaving 15 bases between the germline ends. Looked up from germline, CDR1 is MNHEY and CDR2 is SVGAGI. The CDR3 DNA reads as TGTGCCAGCCGCTTGAGACGAAGATCCTACAATGAGCAGTTCTTC. Translated, it gives CASRLRRRSYNEQFF.

The chain couples TRBV7-9 to TRBJ2-2, with D hard to call. From germline, CDR1 is SEHNR and CDR2 FQNEAQ (reference sequence). This CDR3 region has 13 residues. V dropped 7 bases and J dropped 4 bases, with 10 bases sitting between them. The CDR3, as DNA: TGTGCCAGCATCCCCTTTTCCACCGGGGAGCTGTTTTTT. This gives the protein CASIPFSTGELFF.

The chain employs TRBV5-1 and TRBJ2-3, with TRBD2 matching over 10 bases. This CDR3 comprises 19 residues. The J segment lost 0 bases and the V segment lost 3 bases, leaving 13 bases of the junction unmatched. Germline CDR1 reads SGHRS; CDR2 reads YFSETQ. CDR3 region: CASSWGLWTSGDSTDTQYF. The DNA for the CDR3 is TGCGCCAGCAGCTGGGGGTTGTGGACTAGCGGCGATAGCACAGATACGCAGTATTTT. Using reference TRBV5-1 and TRBJ2-3 for the parts outside the CDR3, the full variable domain is KAGVTQTPRYLIKTRGQQVTLSCSPISGHRSVSWYQQTPGQGLQFLFEYFSETQRNKGNFPGRFSGRQFSNSRSEMNVSTLELGDSALYLCASSWGLWTSGDSTDTQYFGPGTRLTVL.

The chain is built from TRBV27 and TRBJ2-7; D is possibly TRBD1 (6 bases). From germline, CDR1 is MNHEY and CDR2 SMNVEV (reference sequence). CDR3 length equals 14 residues. V lost 5 bases and J lost 2, with 13 bases in between. This CDR3 reads CASSPSDSTYEQYF. DNA of the CDR3: TGTGCCAGCAGTCCATCGGACAGTACCTACGAGCAGTACTTC.

The V gene is TRBV5-1, the J gene TRBJ2-7; possibly TRBD1 for D (6 bases). Germline assignment: CDR1 SGHRS and CDR2 YFSETQ. The CDR3 runs 14 residues. Trimming took 7 bases from V and 5 from J, leaving 19 bases between them. CDR3 in amino acids: CASAPQGGKDEQYF. CDR3 DNA: TGCGCCAGCGCCCCACAGGGTGGGAAAGACGAGCAGTACTTC.

The chain joins TRBV7-9 to TRBJ2-1; the D is unclear. V was shortened by 1 base and J by 16 bases, with 8 bases between the two germline ends. CDR3 length: 10 residues. Germline V gives CDR1 SEHNR, CDR2 FQNEAQ (reference sequence). CDR3 sequence: CASSLDGLFF. The CDR3, as DNA: TGTGCCAGCAGCTTAGACGGGCTATTCTTC. Filled out from reference TRBV7-9 and TRBJ2-1, the complete variable domain reads DTGVSQNPRHKITKRGQNVTFRCDPISEHNRLYWYRQTLGQGPEFLTYFQNEAQLEKSRLLSDRFSAERPKGSFSTLEIQRTEQGDSAMYLCASSLDGLFFGPGTRLTVL.

This clone was detected a few times. CDR3 nucleotides: TGTGCCAGCAGCTTAGGTGCGCCGGGGAACACTGAAGCTTTCTTT. It yields the protein CASSLGAPGNTEAFF. The J gene is TRBJ1-1, the V gene TRBV7-2; D gene unclear. CDR1 SGHTA and CDR2 FQGNSA come from the germline V gene. The CDR3 consists of 15 residues. Trimming shortened V by 1 base and J by 1 base, and 10 bases separated the two germline ends.

V gene TRBV7-8 combines with J gene TRBJ2-2; 8 positions match TRBD1. The CDR3 runs 14 residues. J gave up 5 bases and V 3 bases, and 2 bases lay outside the gene matches. Germline V CDR1 and CDR2: SGHVS, FQNEAQ. CDR3 in DNA: TGTGCCAGCAGCTTCCGACAGGGGACCGGGGAGCTGTTTTTT. As protein: CASSFRQGTGELFF.

The V call is TRBV7-2, the J call TRBJ2-5, with D maybe TRBD1 (6 bases). Deletions cut 5 bases from V and 5 bases from J, with 15 bases between. The CDR3 has 14 amino acids. Germline V lookup: CDR1 SGHTA, CDR2 FQGNSA. CDR3 in amino acids: CASSRTTGLETQYF. The CDR3 bases are TGTGCCAGCAGCCGAACCACAGGGCTTGAGACCCAGTACTTC.

The chain has TRBV5-4 and TRBJ2-7; TRBD2 might be the D (5 bases). This CDR3 is 12 amino acids long. The V end lost 5 bases, the J end lost 7 bases, and 13 bases lay between the germline ends. The germline V gene encodes CDR1 SGHNT and CDR2 YYREEE (reference sequence). CDR3 amino acids: CASSLGSQEQYF. As DNA, the CDR3 is TGTGCCAGCAGTCTGGGGAGTCAGGAGCAGTACTTC.